Below, 8 T cell receptor beta chains from the same sample are listed, as sequenced in a study of blood T cell repertoires in COVID-19. Data came from immunoSEQ multiplex PCR; TCRdb stores just in-frame clones and leaves some out. The top ten clones hold 4% of a sample with around 300,000 clones, around nine tenths of them seen once. Sequences were obtained from peripheral blood. The receptors were gathered from a woman aged 45-59 years with active or convalescent COVID-19.

The chain's CDR3 is CASSLTSNTEAFF. CDR3 in DNA: TGTGCCAGCAGCTTAACCAGTAACACTGAAGCTTTCTTT. J is TRBJ1-1 and V is TRBV7-3; D ambiguous. Trimming pared 0 bases from V and 2 bases from J, leaving 4 bases between. The CDR3 is 13 amino acids. Germline CDR1 and CDR2: SGHTA and FQGTGA.

This clone was detected only a few times. The chain combines TRBV7-2 with TRBJ2-7; 9 bases match TRBD2. This CDR3 has 16 residues. V lost 0 bases and J lost 1; bases outside the gene matches: 4. Germline values: CDR1 SGHTA, CDR2 FQGNSA. DNA for the CDR3: TGTGCCAGCAGCTTAGCAGGGGGACTAGCTTCCTACGAGCAGTACTTC. The encoded protein is CASSLAGGLASYEQYF.

The chain recombines TRBV6-5 with TRBJ1-1; a possible D gene is TRBD1 (6 bases). Germline V gene data show CDR1 as MNHEY and CDR2 as SVGAGI. The V and J ends lost 6 bases and 8 bases respectively, with 13 bases between them. The CDR3 is 12 amino acids. CDR3 sequence: CASRDLTGEAFF. The CDR3, as DNA: TGTGCCAGCAGAGACCTTACAGGGGAAGCTTTCTTT.

V is TRBV28 and J is TRBJ2-5, with D unclear. The CDR3 is made up of 11 amino acids. Germline lookup yields CDR1 MDHEN and CDR2 SYDVKM. Trimming cost V 4 bases and J 9 bases, with 9 bases left between them. This CDR3 reads CASSYSWAQYF. The CDR3 DNA sequence: TGTGCCAGCAGTTATAGCTGGGCCCAGTACTTC.

V usage is TRBV5-6 and J usage is TRBJ1-1, with unresolved D. This CDR3 contains 15 residues. Germline V gene lookup returns CDR1 SGHDT and CDR2 YYEEEE. Trimming pared 2 bases from V and 1 base from J, leaving 12 bases between. CDR3 sequence: CASSLVTRENTEAFF. The CDR3 DNA is TGTGCCAGCAGCTTAGTGACGAGGGAGAACACTGAAGCTTTCTTT.

The chain employs TRBV27 and TRBJ1-5, with D possibly matching TRBD1 (6 bases). Germline lookup yields CDR1 MNHEY and CDR2 SMNVEV (reference sequence). With 9 bases removed from V and 8 bases from J, the gap between germline ends came to 20 bases. The CDR3 spans 14 residues. CDR3 region: CASWDKNAREPQHF. DNA for the CDR3: TGTGCCAGTTGGGACAAAAATGCTAGGGAGCCCCAGCATTTT.

V is TRBV3-1 (or the pseudogene TRBV3-2) and J is TRBJ1-2; weak D call: TRBD1 (6 bases). Germline lookup yields CDR1 LGHDT and CDR2 YNNKEL (reference sequence). The ends were cut back, 1 base at V and 8 bases at J, with 11 bases in the middle. The length of the CDR3 is 13 residues. The chain's CDR3 is CASSQVRTVGYTF. The DNA for the CDR3 is TGTGCCAGCAGCCAAGTAAGGACAGTAGGCTACACCTTC.

The chain's CDR3 is CAWGGKGQGANEQFF. CDR3 coding DNA: TGTGCCTGGGGAGGCAAGGGACAGGGGGCGAATGAGCAGTTCTTC. This chain connects TRBV30 to TRBJ2-1; the match to TRBD1 covers 12 bases. The trim removed 5 bases at V and 7 bases at J, leaving 9 bases unmatched. Germline V gene data show CDR1 as GTSNPN and CDR2 as SVGIG (reference sequence). This CDR3 is built from 15 residues.